What follows are 31 T cell receptor beta chains derived from one specimen sequenced in a study of identical twins. From the 5' RACE reads, TCRdb called clonotypes with MiXCR, one entry per CDR3 protein. The data contain more than 1.5 million distinct CDR3 sequences, less than 35% of them singletons. The sequenced material came from cord blood. Receptors originate from a newborn girl in good health.

The chain employs TRBV4-1 and TRBJ2-1, with 8 nucleotides matching TRBD2. The CDR3 totals 17 residues. V dropped 0 bases and J dropped 7; count of bases not matched to a gene: 11. Germline-derived CDR1 and CDR2 are MGHRA and YSYEKL. The CDR3 sequence is CASSQDRRGLVWNEQFF. For the CDR3, the DNA is TGCGCCAGCAGCCAAGATCGGAGGGGACTAGTATGGAATGAGCAGTTCTTC.

The sample holds a few counts of this clonotype. CDR3 region: CSASISGTGMQTQYF. The CDR3 coding sequence is TGCAGTGCTAGCATATCCGGGACAGGGATGCAGACCCAGTACTTC. The chain uses TRBV20-1 and TRBJ2-5; 9 bases are shared with TRBD1. CDR1 and CDR2 from the germline V gene are DFQATT and SNEGSKA (reference sequence). Trimming took 3 bases from V and 6 from J; bases not matched to a gene: 11. The CDR3 extends over 15 amino acids.

This clonotype was recorded a few times. The chain couples TRBV28 to TRBJ2-1; D not certain. V lost 6 bases to trimming and J lost 4 bases, with 16 bases between them. Germline assignment: CDR1 MDHEN and CDR2 SYDVKM. The CDR3 sequence is 15 residues long. CDR3 bases: TGTGCCAGCAGCCTTCGCCTACCCTGGTACAATGAGCAGTTCTTC. This encodes CASSLRLPWYNEQFF. Looking up the rest from reference TRBV28 and TRBJ2-1 gives the full variable domain: DVKVTQSSRYLVKRTGEKVFLECVQDMDHENMFWYRQDPGLGLRLIYFSYDVKMKEKGDIPEGYSVSREKKERFSLILESASTNQTSMYLCASSLRLPWYNEQFFGPGTRLTVL.

This clonotype was counted a few times. The chain recombines TRBV14 with TRBJ1-2, with D possibly being TRBD1 (6 bases). Germline CDR1 is SGHDN and CDR2 is FVKESK. This CDR3 is 13 amino acids long. V gave up 1 base and J gave up 10 bases, with 13 bases separating them. CDR3 bases: TGTGCCAGCAGCCAAGGCGCCAGGGGCGTCTACACCTTC. Translation gives CASSQGARGVYTF.

J is TRBJ1-1 and V is TRBV27, with D maybe TRBD1 (5 bases). The CDR3 spans 15 residues. V lost 5 bases and J 0 bases, leaving 13 bases between the germline ends. The germline gives CDR1 MNHEY, CDR2 SMNVEV (reference sequence). The CDR3 loop is CASSPQDTMNTEAFF. The DNA of the CDR3 is TGTGCCAGCAGTCCCCAGGACACGATGAACACTGAAGCTTTCTTT.

The J gene is TRBJ2-2, the V gene TRBV28; 7 bases line up with TRBD1. V lost 6 bases and J lost 0; bases outside the gene matches: 7. The CDR3 totals 16 residues. Germline V CDR1 and CDR2: MDHEN, SYDVKM. The CDR3 DNA reads TGTGCCAGCAGACACTACGGGACAGCGAACACCGGGGAGCTGTTTTTT. Translated: CASRHYGTANTGELFF.

This clonotype appeared a few times. DNA of the CDR3: TGCGCCAGCAGCCAACCACACGGGACTAGCGGGGGAAAGGTGCGAGAGACCCAGTACTTC. Its protein is CASSQPHGTSGGKVRETQYF. This sequence joins TRBV4-1 and TRBJ2-5, with TRBD2 matching 14 bases. Germline values: CDR1 MGHRA, CDR2 YSYEKL. With 2 bases clipped from V and 4 bases from J, the junction kept 15 bases outside the gene matches. This CDR3 comprises 20 residues.

This clonotype was picked up many times. The chain is built from TRBV20-1 and TRBJ1-2; no clear D. Trimming took off 5 bases at V and 2 bases at J, with 9 bases between the two ends. The CDR3 loop spans 12 amino acids. Germline lookup yields CDR1 DFQATT and CDR2 SNEGSKA (reference sequence). The CDR3: CSALSRNYGYTF. CDR3 bases: TGCAGTGCTCTCTCCCGGAACTATGGCTACACCTTC.

This clonotype was observed a handful of times. The chain recombines TRBV9 with TRBJ2-3, with D tentatively TRBD2 (5 bases). CDR1 and CDR2 (germline): SGDLS, YYNGEE. V dropped 3 bases and J dropped 0 bases, with 17 bases sitting between them. There are 17 residues in the CDR3. CDR3 sequence reads: CASSGNPRTSSTDTQYF. In nucleotides, the CDR3 is TGTGCCAGCAGCGGAAACCCGCGGACTTCTAGCACAGATACGCAGTATTTT.

The chain joins TRBV4-2 to TRBJ1-1; 8 nucleotides agree with TRBD1. The junction had 10 bases not matched to a gene; V was cut back by 4 bases and J by 6 bases. CDR1 LGHNA and CDR2 YNFKEQ come from the germline V gene. There are 15 residues in the CDR3. The CDR3 DNA follows: TGTGCCAGCAGCCCCCGAGGACAGGGCCGTGCTGAAGCTTTCTTT. Amino acid sequence: CASSPRGQGRAEAFF.

Here the CDR3 reads CATSPRTIYNEQFF. The CDR3 region has the DNA TGTGCCACCAGCCCGCGGACTATATACAATGAGCAGTTCTTC. The rearrangement joins TRBV15 to TRBJ2-1; a possible D gene is TRBD2 (6 bases). V lost 5 bases and J 4 bases, leaving 12 bases between the germline ends. The germline V gene has CDR1 LNHNV and CDR2 YYDKDF (reference sequence). CDR3 length equals 14 residues.

This chain uses TRBV20-1 with TRBJ2-1, with D unclear. Matching the DNA end better, TRBJ2-7 makes the J call doubtful. Germline V gene data show CDR1 as DFQATT and CDR2 as SNEGSKA (reference sequence). The CDR3 sequence is 12 residues long. This CDR3 reads CSARARLNEQYF. The CDR3 coding sequence is TGCAGTGCTAGAGCGAGGCTGAATGAGCAGTACTTC.

The V and J genes are TRBV7-2 and TRBJ1-6, with D hard to call. V gave up 1 base and J gave up 0 bases, with 13 bases separating them. This CDR3 comprises 18 residues. The germline V gene encodes CDR1 SGHTA and CDR2 FQGNSA. The CDR3 sequence: CASSLGRAASSYNSPLHF. The DNA for the CDR3 is TGTGCCAGCAGCTTAGGCCGGGCGGCGAGCTCCTATAATTCACCCCTCCACTTT.

This chain connects TRBV4-1 to TRBJ1-5; tentatively, D is TRBD1 (6 bases). The CDR3 is 15 residues long. The V gene lost 2 bases and the J gene lost 0 bases, with 8 bases spanning the gap. Germline CDR1 is MGHRA and CDR2 is YSYEKL. This CDR3 is CASSQQGNSNQPQHF. As DNA, the CDR3 is TGCGCCAGCAGCCAACAGGGGAATAGCAATCAGCCCCAGCATTTT.

This clonotype was counted between two and nine times. The rearrangement uses TRBV21-1 and TRBJ2-1; the D call in the table, TRBD2, was not verified against the DNA. TRBV21-1 counts as a pseudogene. The CDR3 covers 19 residues. The CDR3 DNA sequence: TGTGCCAGCAGCGCAATGACTAGCGGGAGGGCCTGTTCCCACAATGAGCAGTTCTTC. Translation: CASSAMTSGRACSHNEQFF.

This clonotype came up many times. This chain joins TRBV20-1 and TRBJ2-7, with 13 bases aligning to TRBD2. V lost 3 bases, J lost 5 bases, and 4 bases stayed unmatched. The CDR3 runs 14 residues. Looked up from germline, CDR1 is DFQATT and CDR2 is SNEGSKA (reference sequence). CDR3 sequence (DNA): TGCAGTGCTAGCGGACTAGCGGGGGCCCACGAGCAGTACTTC. Its protein product is CSASGLAGAHEQYF.

The chain combines TRBV20-1 with TRBJ2-3, with 9 bases identical to TRBD2. The V gene end was trimmed by 1 base and the J gene end by 2 bases; junction bases not matched to a gene: 7. CDR1 is DFQATT, CDR2 SNEGSKA, per germline (reference sequence). The CDR3 is 16 amino acids. In DNA, the CDR3 is TGCAGTGCTAGAGTCATGCGGGAGGGCGTCACAGATACGCAGTATTTT. It codes for CSARVMREGVTDTQYF.

In this sample, this clonotype turned up a few times. V and J are TRBV9 and TRBJ2-3, with TRBD2 matching 7 bases. In germline, CDR1 is SGDLS, CDR2 YYNGEE. CDR3 length: 15 amino acids. V lost 4 bases and J lost 0; bases outside the gene matches: 5. The CDR3 nucleotides are TGTGCCAGCAGCTCCGGGACTATTAGCACAGATACGCAGTATTTT. Its protein is CASSSGTISTDTQYF.

This chain uses TRBV20-1 with TRBJ2-5; no firm D call. The DNA matches TRBJ2-1 better at its end, which makes the J call doubtful. Germline V gene lookup returns CDR1 DFQATT and CDR2 SNEGSKA (reference sequence). The CDR3 has 12 residues. CDR3 in amino acids: CSARVYQETQFF. DNA for the CDR3: TGCAGTGCTAGAGTGTACCAAGAGACCCAGTTCTTC.

The chain combines TRBV27 with TRBJ1-1; no definite D call. V was clipped by 8 bases and J by 2 bases, with 12 bases between them. The CDR3 extends over 13 amino acids. CDR1 and CDR2 from the germline V gene are MNHEY and SMNVEV (reference sequence). This chain's CDR3 is CASRLLLNTEAFF. The DNA for the CDR3 is TGTGCCAGCCGATTGTTACTAAACACTGAAGCTTTCTTT.

The rearrangement joins TRBV9 to TRBJ2-2, with a tentative D call TRBD2 (6 bases). The CDR3 is 15 amino acids. The V end lost 0 bases, the J end lost 6 bases, and 12 bases lay between the germline ends. Germline V lookup: CDR1 SGDLS, CDR2 YYNGEE. CDR3: CASSVAGRGPGELFF. The CDR3 DNA is TGTGCCAGCAGCGTAGCCGGGAGAGGGCCCGGGGAGCTGTTTTTT. The whole variable domain, remainder taken from reference TRBV9 and TRBJ2-2, is DSGVTQTPKHLITATGQRVTLRCSPRSGDLSVYWYQQSLDQGLQFLIQYYNGEERAKGNILERFSAQQFPDLHSELNLSSLELGDSALYFCASSVAGRGPGELFFGEGSRLTVL.

With respect to this clonotype: The junction and the germline gene differ at one end; a read error may be behind it. The J gene is TRBJ2-1, the V gene TRBV12-3 or TRBV12-4, with TRBD2 identical over 9 bases. The CDR3 runs to 17 residues. The CDR3 loop reads CASSLGIAGAYRNELFF. In nucleotides, the CDR3 is TGTGCCAGCAGTTTAGGTATAGCGGGGGCATATCGGAATGAGCTGTTCTTC.

At least ten counts were recorded for this clonotype. The chain combines TRBV29-1 with TRBJ2-3; D uncertain. Germline CDR1 reads SQVTM; CDR2 reads ANQGSEA. V was trimmed by 4 bases and J by 5 bases, leaving 10 bases between them. The CDR3 length is 12 residues. The CDR3 protein is CSVAVRGDTQYF. DNA of the CDR3: TGCAGCGTTGCGGTTCGAGGAGATACGCAGTATTTT.

J is TRBJ2-3 and V is TRBV2; 14 positions match TRBD2. Germline V lookup: CDR1 SNHLY, CDR2 FYNNEI. With V trimmed by 2 bases and J by 2 bases, 12 bases remained unmatched. The CDR3 consists of 20 residues. CDR3 residues: CASSERGLAGVVPSTDTQYF. CDR3 coding DNA: TGTGCCAGCAGTGAAAGGGGACTAGCGGGAGTGGTACCTTCCACAGATACGCAGTATTTT.

This clonotype was detected only a few times. The chain has TRBV5-1 and TRBJ2-5; 8 bases map to TRBD2. The CDR3 loop spans 14 amino acids. From germline, CDR1 is SGHRS and CDR2 YFSETQ. The ends lost 3 bases at V and 3 bases at J; junction bases unmatched: 4. The CDR3 sequence is CASSSGGSKETQYF. The CDR3 DNA is TGCGCCAGCAGCTCGGGGGGGTCGAAAGAGACCCAGTACTTC.

This clonotype showed up just a few times. This CDR3 is CASSLDYPNTGELFF. For the CDR3, the DNA is TGCGCCAGCAGCTTGGACTACCCGAACACCGGGGAGCTGTTTTTT. The V and J genes are TRBV5-1 and TRBJ2-2; no definite D call. Germline assignment: CDR1 SGHRS and CDR2 YFSETQ. This CDR3 spans 15 amino acids. With 0 bases removed from V and 0 bases from J, the gap between germline ends came to 6 bases.

The chain combines TRBV4-2 with TRBJ2-6; the D is unclear. The V gene's germline CDR1 is LGHNA and CDR2 YNFKEQ. V shed 0 bases and J shed 0 bases, with 6 bases lying between them. The CDR3 is made up of 16 amino acids. Here the CDR3 reads CASSQDSHSGANVLTF. The CDR3 region has the DNA TGTGCCAGCAGCCAAGATTCCCACTCTGGGGCCAACGTCCTGACTTTC.

This clonotype was found once. J is TRBJ2-2 and V is TRBV9; TRBD2 is a possible D gene (6 bases). The CDR3 totals 17 residues. From germline, CDR1 is SGDLS and CDR2 YYNGEE. Trimming shortened V by 0 bases and J by 4 bases, and 16 bases separated the two germline ends. CDR3 in DNA: TGTGCCAGCAGCGTAGCTCCAACTAGCCCCCGCACCGGGGAGCTGTTTTTT. This codes for CASSVAPTSPRTGELFF.

This clonotype was seen a few times. The junction departs from germline at one end; a sequencing error may be responsible. The chain carries TRBV12-3 or TRBV12-4 and TRBJ2-5; the match to TRBD2 covers 7 bases. This CDR3 is built from 14 residues. CDR3: CASSLARELETRYF. The CDR3 DNA reads TGTGCCAGCAGTTTAGCGCGGGAGCTAGAGACCCGGTACTTC.

J is TRBJ1-1 and V is TRBV29-1; no clear D gene. The germline V gene encodes CDR1 SQVTM and CDR2 ANQGSEA. The CDR3 is made up of 15 amino acids. Trimming cost V 3 bases and J 0 bases, with 14 bases left between them. CDR3 in DNA: TGCAGCGTTGATCTGGGAGGGAAAATGAACACTGAAGCTTTCTTT. Its translation: CSVDLGGKMNTEAFF.

This clonotype was counted a few times. The V call is TRBV10-3, the J call TRBJ2-2; 9 bases match TRBD1. From germline, CDR1 is ENHRY and CDR2 SYGVKD. CDR3 length: 14 residues. V was clipped by 10 bases and J by 6 bases; unmatched bases: 9. The chain's CDR3 is CATKGTGMAGELFF. The CDR3 DNA reads TGTGCCACCAAGGGGACAGGGATGGCCGGGGAGCTGTTTTTT.